This TCR beta chain appears in the sequencing data of a study of cytotoxic CD8 clonotypes in ibrutinib-treated CLL. Across the whole study: Response samples were drawn at a median of approximately 11 months of treatment, range 6 to 36. Regarding the study as a whole: On treatment, the uncommon public clonotypes contracted or remained stable.

Clones were read by immunoSEQ multiplex PCR, and TCRdb kept only the in-frame ones, dropping some. The table shows fewer than 85,000 clones, with 75% to 85% occurring only once. CDR3 size: 14 residues. The germline V gene has CDR1 LNHDA and CDR2 SQIVND (reference sequence). V lost 3 bases to trimming and J lost 0 bases, with 6 bases between them. On this clone itself: Its antigen is unknown.

The chain combines TRBV19 with TRBJ2-1; D gene unclear. This receptor was obtained from a human donor with chronic lymphocytic leukemia. The sample was PBMCs, taken after 12 months of ibrutinib treatment. CDR3 DNA: TGTGCCAGTAGTATGTCCAGCTCCTACAATGAGCAGTTCTTC. Amino acid sequence: CASSMSSSYNEQFF.